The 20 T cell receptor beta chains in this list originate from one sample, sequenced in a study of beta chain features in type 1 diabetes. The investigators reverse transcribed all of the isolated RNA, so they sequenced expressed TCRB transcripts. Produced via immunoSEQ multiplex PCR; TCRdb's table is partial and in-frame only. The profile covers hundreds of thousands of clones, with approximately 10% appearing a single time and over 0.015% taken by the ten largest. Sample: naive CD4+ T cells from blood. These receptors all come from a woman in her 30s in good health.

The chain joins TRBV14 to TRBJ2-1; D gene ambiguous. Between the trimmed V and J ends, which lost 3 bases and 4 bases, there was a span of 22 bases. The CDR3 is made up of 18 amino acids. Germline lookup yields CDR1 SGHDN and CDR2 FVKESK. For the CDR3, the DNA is TGTGCCAGCAGCCACGGCGTGCGAGGCCCCACGTCTTACAATGAGCAGTTCTTC. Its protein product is CASSHGVRGPTSYNEQFF.

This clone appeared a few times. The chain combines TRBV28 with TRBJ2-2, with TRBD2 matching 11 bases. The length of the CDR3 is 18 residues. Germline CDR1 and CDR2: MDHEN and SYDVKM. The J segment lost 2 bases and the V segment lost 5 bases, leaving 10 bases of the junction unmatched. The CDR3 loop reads CASSPTPGLAVNTGELFF. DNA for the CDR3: TGTGCCAGCAGTCCAACACCGGGACTAGCGGTAAACACCGGGGAGCTGTTTTTT.

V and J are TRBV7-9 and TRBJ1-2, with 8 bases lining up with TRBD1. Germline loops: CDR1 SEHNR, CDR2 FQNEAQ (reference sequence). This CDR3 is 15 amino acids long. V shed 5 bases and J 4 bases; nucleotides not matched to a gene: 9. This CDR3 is CASSTQGAEGYGYTF. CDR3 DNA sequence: TGTGCCAGCAGCACTCAGGGGGCAGAAGGCTATGGCTACACCTTC.

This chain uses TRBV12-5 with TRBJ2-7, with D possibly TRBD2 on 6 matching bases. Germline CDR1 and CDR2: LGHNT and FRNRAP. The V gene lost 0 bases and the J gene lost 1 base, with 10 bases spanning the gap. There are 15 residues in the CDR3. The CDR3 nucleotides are TGTGCTAGTGGTTTGGTGGAGGGGTTGTCCTACGAGCAGTACTTC. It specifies CASGLVEGLSYEQYF. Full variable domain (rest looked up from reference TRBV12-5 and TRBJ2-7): DARVTQTPRHKVTEMGQEVTMRCQPILGHNTVFWYRQTMMQGLELLAYFRNRAPLDDSGMPKDRFSAEMPDATLATLKIQPSEPRDSAVYFCASGLVEGLSYEQYFGPGTRLTVT.

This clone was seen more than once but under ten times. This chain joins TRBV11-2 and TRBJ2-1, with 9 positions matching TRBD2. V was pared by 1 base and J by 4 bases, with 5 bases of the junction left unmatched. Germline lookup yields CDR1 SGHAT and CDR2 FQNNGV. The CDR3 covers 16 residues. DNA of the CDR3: TGTGCCAGCAGCTTAGTGGGCCTAGCGGGATACAATGAGCAGTTCTTC. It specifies CASSLVGLAGYNEQFF.

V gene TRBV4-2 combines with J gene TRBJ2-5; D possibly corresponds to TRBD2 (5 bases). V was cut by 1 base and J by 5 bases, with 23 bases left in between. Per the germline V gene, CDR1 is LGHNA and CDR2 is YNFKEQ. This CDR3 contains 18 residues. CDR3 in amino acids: CASSQVVPGSQLGETQYF. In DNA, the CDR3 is TGTGCCAGCAGCCAAGTGGTACCGGGATCCCAATTGGGGGAGACCCAGTACTTC.

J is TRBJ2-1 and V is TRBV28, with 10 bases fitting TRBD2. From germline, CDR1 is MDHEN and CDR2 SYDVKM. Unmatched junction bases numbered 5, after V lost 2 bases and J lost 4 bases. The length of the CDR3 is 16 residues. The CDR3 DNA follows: TGTGCCAGCAGTTTAGGGCTAGCGGGAGATTACAATGAGCAGTTCTTC. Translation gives CASSLGLAGDYNEQFF.

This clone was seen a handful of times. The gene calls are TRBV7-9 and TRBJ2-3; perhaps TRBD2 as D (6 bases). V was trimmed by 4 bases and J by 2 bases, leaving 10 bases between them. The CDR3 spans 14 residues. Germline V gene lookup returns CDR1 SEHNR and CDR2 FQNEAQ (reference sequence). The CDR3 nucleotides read TGTGCCAGCAGCTCGGGGGTTCCCACAGATACGCAGTATTTT. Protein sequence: CASSSGVPTDTQYF.

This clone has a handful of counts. The CDR3 protein is CASSPVAGDTNVLTF. The CDR3 nucleotides are TGTGCCAGCAGCCCCGTGGCAGGGGACACCAACGTCCTGACTTTC. This sequence joins TRBV7-3 and TRBJ2-6; possibly TRBD1 for D (6 bases). Trimming took 5 bases from V and 8 from J, leaving 16 bases between them. The CDR3 runs 15 residues. From germline, CDR1 is SGHTA and CDR2 FQGTGA. Complete variable domain (other parts from reference TRBV7-3 and TRBJ2-6): GAGVSQTPSNKVTEKGKYVELRCDPISGHTALYWYRQSLGQGPEFLIYFQGTGAADDSGLPNDRFFAVRPEGSVSTLKIQRTERGDSAVYLCASSPVAGDTNVLTFGAGSRLTVL.

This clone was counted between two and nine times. The CDR3 protein is CASSLPPRLAGGADTQYF. The CDR3 nucleotides read TGTGCCAGCAGCTTACCCCCGAGGCTAGCGGGAGGCGCAGATACGCAGTATTTT. V usage is TRBV7-6 and J usage is TRBJ2-3; 11 nucleotides align to TRBD2. CDR3 length: 18 amino acids. The trim removed 2 bases at V and 4 bases at J, leaving 11 bases unmatched. Per germline, CDR1 SGHVS and CDR2 FNYEAQ.

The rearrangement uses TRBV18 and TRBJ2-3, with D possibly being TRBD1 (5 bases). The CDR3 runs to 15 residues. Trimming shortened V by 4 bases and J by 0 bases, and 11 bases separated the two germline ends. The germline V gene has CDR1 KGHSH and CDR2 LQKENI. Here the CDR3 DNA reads TGTGCCAGCTCACTCAATCCAGGGAGCACAGATACGCAGTATTTT. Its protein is CASSLNPGSTDTQYF.

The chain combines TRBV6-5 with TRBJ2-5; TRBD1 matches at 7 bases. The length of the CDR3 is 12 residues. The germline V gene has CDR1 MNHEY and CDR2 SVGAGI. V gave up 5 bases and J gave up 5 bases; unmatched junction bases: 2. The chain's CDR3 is CASSQQGETQYF. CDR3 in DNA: TGTGCCAGCAGTCAACAGGGGGAGACCCAGTACTTC.

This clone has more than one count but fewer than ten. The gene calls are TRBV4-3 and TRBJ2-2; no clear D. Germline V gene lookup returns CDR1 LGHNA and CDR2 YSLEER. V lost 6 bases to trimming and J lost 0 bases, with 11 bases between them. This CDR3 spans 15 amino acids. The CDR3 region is CASSLSDPNTGELFF. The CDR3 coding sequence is TGCGCCAGCAGTCTTAGTGATCCGAACACCGGGGAGCTGTTTTTT.

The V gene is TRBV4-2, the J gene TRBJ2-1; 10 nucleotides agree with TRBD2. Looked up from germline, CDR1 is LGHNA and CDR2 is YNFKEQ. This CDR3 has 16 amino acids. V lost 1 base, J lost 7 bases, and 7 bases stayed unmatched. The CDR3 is CASSQVTSGKGNEQFF. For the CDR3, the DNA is TGTGCCAGCAGCCAAGTAACTAGCGGGAAGGGTAATGAGCAGTTCTTC.

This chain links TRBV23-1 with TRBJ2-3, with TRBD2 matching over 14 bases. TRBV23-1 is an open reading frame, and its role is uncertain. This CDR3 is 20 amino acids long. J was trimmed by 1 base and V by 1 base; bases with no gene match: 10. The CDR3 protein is CASSQCALTSGRARTDTQYF. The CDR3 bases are TGCGCCAGCAGTCAATGCGCCTTGACTAGCGGGAGGGCCCGCACAGATACGCAGTATTTT.

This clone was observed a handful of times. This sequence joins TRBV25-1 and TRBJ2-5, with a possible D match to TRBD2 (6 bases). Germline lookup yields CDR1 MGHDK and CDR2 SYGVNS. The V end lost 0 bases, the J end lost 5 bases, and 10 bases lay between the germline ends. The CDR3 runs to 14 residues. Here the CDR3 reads CASSEYGTSETQYF. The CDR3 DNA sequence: TGTGCCAGCAGTGAATATGGGACTTCGGAGACCCAGTACTTC.

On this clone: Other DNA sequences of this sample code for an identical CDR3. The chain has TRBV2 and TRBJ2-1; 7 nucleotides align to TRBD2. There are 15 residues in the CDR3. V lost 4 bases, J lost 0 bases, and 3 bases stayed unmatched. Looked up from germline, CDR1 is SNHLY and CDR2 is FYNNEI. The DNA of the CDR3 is TGTGCCAGCAGTGTAGGCGGGAGCTCCTACAATGAGCAGTTCTTC. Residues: CASSVGGSSYNEQFF. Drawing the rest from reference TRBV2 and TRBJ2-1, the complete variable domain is EPEVTQTPSHQVTQMGQEVILRCVPISNHLYFYWYRQILGQKVEFLVSFYNNEISEKSEIFDDQFSVERPDGSNFTLKIRSTKLEDSAMYFCASSVGGSSYNEQFFGPGTRLTVL.

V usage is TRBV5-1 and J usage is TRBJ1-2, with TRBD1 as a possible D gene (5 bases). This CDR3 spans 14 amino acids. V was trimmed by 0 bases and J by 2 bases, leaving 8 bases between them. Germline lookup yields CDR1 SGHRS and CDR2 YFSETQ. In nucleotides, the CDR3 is TGCGCCAGCAGCTTGGACAGGAGAAACTATGGCTACACCTTC. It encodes CASSLDRRNYGYTF.

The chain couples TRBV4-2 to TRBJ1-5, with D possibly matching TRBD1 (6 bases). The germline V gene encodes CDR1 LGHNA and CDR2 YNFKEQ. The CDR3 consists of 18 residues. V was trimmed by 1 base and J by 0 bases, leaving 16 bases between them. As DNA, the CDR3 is TGTGCCAGCAGCCAAGGGACAGCCTGGCAGTTTAGCAATCAGCCCCAGCATTTT. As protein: CASSQGTAWQFSNQPQHF.

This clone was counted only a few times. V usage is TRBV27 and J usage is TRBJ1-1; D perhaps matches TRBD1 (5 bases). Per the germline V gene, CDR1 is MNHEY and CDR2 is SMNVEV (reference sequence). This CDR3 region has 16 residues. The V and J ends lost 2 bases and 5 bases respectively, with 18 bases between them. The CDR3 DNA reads TGTGCCAGCAGTTTACGGGGGAATTCGGGGAGAACTGAAGCTTTCTTT. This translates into CASSLRGNSGRTEAFF.